These 28 T cell receptor beta chains were sequenced from one sample in a study of patients and donors after allogeneic stem cell transplantation. Each CDR3 protein is one row after TCRdb ran MiXCR on the RT-PCR reads. The data contain about 960,000 distinct CDR3 sequences, over 15% of them singletons. Sequencing used blood, either unsorted or a sorted T cell fraction (not recorded which). The receptor source for this set is a human donor who was either an allogeneic HSCT recipient or a stem cell or donor lymphocyte infusion donor (not recorded which). It is not recorded whose cells these are; they may come from a transplant donor.

The chain has TRBV18 and TRBJ1-1; D is unresolved. Trimming took off 3 bases at V and 1 base at J, with 15 bases between the two ends. CDR1 is KGHSH, CDR2 LQKENI, per germline. The CDR3 covers 16 residues. CDR3 DNA: TGTGCCAGCTCACCTACAAGCGTAACTGGGAACACTGAAGCTTTCTTT. It is translated as CASSPTSVTGNTEAFF. The variable domain in full, with the rest retrieved from reference TRBV18 and TRBJ1-1, is NAGVMQNPRHLVRRRGQEARLRCSPMKGHSHVYWYRQLPEEGLKFMVYLQKENIIDESGMPKERFSAEFPKEGPSILRIQQVVRGDSAAYFCASSPTSVTGNTEAFFGQGTRLTVV.

V and J are TRBV4-2 and TRBJ2-2; unclear D gene. Germline V gives CDR1 LGHNA, CDR2 YNFKEQ. The CDR3 covers 14 residues. The germline V and J ends were trimmed by 3 bases and 5 bases, with 10 bases remaining between them. This chain's CDR3 is CASSQDPQTGELFF. The DNA for the CDR3 is TGTGCCAGCAGCCAGGACCCACAGACCGGGGAGCTGTTTTTT.

This sequence joins TRBV12-3 or TRBV12-4 and TRBJ2-7; TRBD1 or TRBD2 may be the D gene (5 bases each). CDR3 size: 13 residues. Between the trimmed V and J ends, which lost 8 bases and 1 base, there was a span of 12 bases. As DNA, the CDR3 is TGTGCCAGCGGCCGGGACCCTTCCTACGAGCAGTACTTC. It specifies CASGRDPSYEQYF.

This clonotype was detected many times. The J gene is TRBJ1-6, the V gene TRBV12-3 or TRBV12-4; 9 bases align to TRBD1. The CDR3 length is 15 residues. Unmatched junction bases numbered 9, after V lost 6 bases and J lost 9 bases. This CDR3 is CASSPQGAKGSPLHF. The CDR3 DNA sequence: TGTGCCAGCAGCCCACAGGGGGCGAAGGGTTCACCCCTCCACTTT.

This chain connects TRBV20-1 to TRBJ2-1; D tentatively reads TRBD1 or TRBD2 (5 bases each). Between the trimmed V and J ends, which lost 8 bases and 5 bases, there was a span of 16 bases. Looked up from germline, CDR1 is DFQATT and CDR2 is SNEGSKA (reference sequence). The CDR3 sequence is 13 residues long. CDR3 nucleotides: TGCAGTTCGCGAGGGGCGGAAAACAATGAGCAGTTCTTC. Amino acid sequence: CSSRGAENNEQFF.

This clonotype was counted only a few times. V and J are TRBV6-1 and TRBJ2-7, with a tentative D call TRBD1 (6 bases). From germline, CDR1 is MNHNS and CDR2 SASEGT. V was trimmed by 6 bases and J by 3 bases, leaving 12 bases between them. This CDR3 contains 13 residues. CDR3 DNA: TGTGCCAGCAGGAGAACAGGGTACTACGAGCAGTACTTC. This sequence encodes CASRRTGYYEQYF.

The V call is TRBV4-3, the J call TRBJ2-7; D possibly corresponds to TRBD1 (6 bases). In germline, CDR1 is LGHNA, CDR2 YSLEER. CDR3 size: 15 residues. The V and J ends lost 0 bases and 2 bases respectively, with 11 bases between them. The CDR3 nucleotides read TGCGCCAGCAGCCAAGATCTGTGGGGGCCCTACGAGCAGTACTTC. This encodes CASSQDLWGPYEQYF.

This clonotype showed up many times. V usage is TRBV10-3 and J usage is TRBJ1-1, with unresolved D. CDR3 size: 11 residues. Per germline, CDR1 ENHRY and CDR2 SYGVKD. The V gene lost 1 base and the J gene lost 7 bases, with 4 bases spanning the gap. The CDR3 nucleotides are TGTGCCATCAGTGAGTTCGGTGAAGCTTTCTTT. Protein product: CAISEFGEAFF.

The chain carries TRBV4-1 and TRBJ2-7; 7 bases fit TRBD2. Germline V gives CDR1 MGHRA, CDR2 YSYEKL. The CDR3 loop spans 14 amino acids. V was pared by 8 bases and J by 1 base, with 8 bases of the junction left unmatched. The CDR3 DNA reads TGCGCCAGCTCTTTTCTAGCGGTTTCCTACGAGCAGTACTTC. This translates into CASSFLAVSYEQYF.

The chain is built from TRBV7-3 and TRBJ2-2; possible D gene TRBD1, 5 bases. This CDR3 contains 17 residues. V was pared by 5 bases and J by 4 bases, with 20 bases between. Germline lookup yields CDR1 SGHTA and CDR2 FQGTGA. As DNA, the CDR3 is TGTGCCAGCAGCCCCCGGGCGTCCGGTGGGGCCACCGGGGAGCTGTTTTTT. Translated: CASSPRASGGATGELFF.

This clonotype was observed a handful of times. The J gene is TRBJ2-7, the V gene TRBV20-1; 8 bases map to TRBD2. The CDR3 is made up of 14 amino acids. Trimming cost V 8 bases and J 3 bases; bases outside gene matches: 12. Germline V gene lookup returns CDR1 DFQATT and CDR2 SNEGSKA (reference sequence). CDR3 amino acids: CSLNPGAGGYEQYF. The CDR3 bases are TGCAGTCTCAATCCGGGGGCGGGGGGCTACGAGCAGTACTTC.

The genes are TRBV4-1 and TRBJ1-2; D is possibly TRBD1 (5 bases). V lost 0 bases and J 3 bases, leaving 11 bases between the germline ends. CDR3 size: 15 residues. Germline V gene lookup returns CDR1 MGHRA and CDR2 YSYEKL. For the CDR3, the DNA is TGCGCCAGCAGCCAAGATCTGGGACGGGACTATGGCTACACCTTC. Encoded protein: CASSQDLGRDYGYTF.

V usage is TRBV6-6 and J usage is TRBJ2-5; TRBD2 matches 9 bases. The V and J ends lost 7 bases and 7 bases, in that order; junction bases with no gene match: 7. The CDR3 totals 13 residues. Germline values: CDR1 MNHNY, CDR2 SVGAGI (reference sequence). CDR3 sequence reads: CASNLAGVMTQYF. The CDR3 nucleotides are TGTGCCAGCAATTTAGCGGGAGTAATGACCCAGTACTTC.

The V call is TRBV5-6, the J call TRBJ1-5, with D unclear. The V gene's germline CDR1 is SGHDT and CDR2 YYEEEE. This CDR3 comprises 12 residues. V was shortened by 4 bases and J by 9 bases, with 11 bases between the two germline ends. The CDR3 region has the DNA TGTGCCAGCAGCCAAGGGAGTCGGCCCCAGCATTTT. Its translation: CASSQGSRPQHF.

The chain is built from TRBV15 and TRBJ1-2; D uncertain. Germline assignment: CDR1 LNHNV and CDR2 YYDKDF (reference sequence). V was shortened by 5 bases and J by 8 bases, with 18 bases between the two germline ends. The CDR3 covers 14 residues. For the CDR3, the DNA is TGTGCCACCAGCCGATCTCTAACCCTGGGGGGCTACACCTTC. Translation: CATSRSLTLGGYTF. The full variable domain, in which reference TRBV15 and TRBJ1-2 provide the parts outside the CDR3, is DAMVIQNPRYQVTQFGKPVTLSCSQTLNHNVMYWYQQKSSQAPKLLFHYYDKDFNNEADTPDNFQSRRPNTSFCFLDIRSPGLGDTAMYLCATSRSLTLGGYTFGSGTRLTVV.

This clonotype turned up a few times. The gene calls are TRBV10-3 and TRBJ1-1, with D uncertain. The V and J ends lost 2 bases and 0 bases respectively, with 7 bases between them. CDR1 is ENHRY, CDR2 SYGVKD, per germline. The CDR3 runs to 14 residues. The CDR3 sequence is CAISEAALNTEAFF. CDR3 coding DNA: TGTGCCATCAGTGAGGCAGCCCTGAACACTGAAGCTTTCTTT.

V is TRBV12-3 or TRBV12-4 and J is TRBJ2-2; D is undetermined. CDR3 length: 15 amino acids. Trimming shortened V by 6 bases and J by 1 base, and 12 bases separated the two germline ends. This chain's CDR3 is CASSPPRKNTGELFF. Here the CDR3 DNA reads TGTGCCAGCAGCCCCCCTCGGAAGAACACCGGGGAGCTGTTTTTT.

V and J are TRBV20-1 and TRBJ2-7; the D is unclear. CDR1 is DFQATT and CDR2 is SNEGSKA in the germline V gene (reference sequence). The CDR3 contains 14 residues. The V end lost 1 base, the J end lost 1 base, and 11 bases lay between the germline ends. The CDR3: CSARGAGRSYEQYF. CDR3 nucleotides: TGCAGTGCTAGAGGTGCTGGTCGGTCCTACGAGCAGTACTTC.

This clonotype was counted a few times. In DNA, the CDR3 is TGCAGTGCCGAGGATGGGGACTACGAGCAGTACTTC. It yields the protein CSAEDGDYEQYF. This chain joins TRBV20-1 and TRBJ2-7, with D unclear. V lost 6 bases to trimming and J lost 3 bases, with 12 bases between them. CDR3 length equals 12 residues. The germline V gene has CDR1 DFQATT and CDR2 SNEGSKA (reference sequence).

The chain recombines TRBV7-9 with TRBJ1-6; D remains ambiguous. Trimming removed 1 base at V and 6 bases at J, with 10 bases between. This CDR3 has 15 amino acids. From germline, CDR1 is SEHNR and CDR2 FQNEAQ (reference sequence). Written as DNA, the CDR3 is TGTGCCAGCAGCTTAGGAATACCGGGTAATTCACCCCTCCACTTT. This translates into CASSLGIPGNSPLHF.

In this sample, this clonotype turned up many times. The chain couples TRBV7-9 to TRBJ1-1; D perhaps matches TRBD1 (6 bases). Per the germline V gene, CDR1 is SEHNR and CDR2 is FQNEAQ (reference sequence). The CDR3 runs 13 residues. Trimming pared 3 bases from V and 10 bases from J, leaving 15 bases between. CDR3 amino acids: CASSLGQTWGAFF. In DNA, the CDR3 is TGTGCCAGCAGCTTGGGACAAACTTGGGGAGCTTTCTTT.

This clonotype was recorded a few times. The rearrangement links TRBV20-1 to TRBJ1-5, with TRBD1 as a possible D gene (6 bases). CDR1 is DFQATT, CDR2 SNEGSKA, per germline (reference sequence). This CDR3 comprises 14 residues. Trimming took 6 bases from V and 2 from J, leaving 14 bases between them. The CDR3 DNA reads TGCAGTGCGCAAGGGGGTAGGGGCAATCAGCCCCAGCATTTT. Its protein is CSAQGGRGNQPQHF.

This chain joins TRBV25-1 and TRBJ1-6; D ambiguous. There are 13 residues in the CDR3. CDR1 MGHDK and CDR2 SYGVNS come from the germline V gene. Trimming shortened V by 7 bases and J by 7 bases, and 11 bases separated the two germline ends. The CDR3 loop reads CASTRSENSPLHF. The CDR3 DNA reads as TGTGCCAGCACCCGAAGCGAGAATTCACCCCTCCACTTT.

The CDR3 region is CASTLTGTAYEQYF. The CDR3 DNA sequence: TGTGCCAGCACCCTGACAGGGACTGCCTACGAGCAGTACTTC. V usage is TRBV6-1 and J usage is TRBJ2-7; maybe TRBD1 (7 bases). V was cut by 7 bases and J by 2 bases, with 15 bases left in between. This CDR3 spans 14 amino acids. The V gene's germline CDR1 is MNHNS and CDR2 SASEGT.

A few counts support this clonotype. The chain uses TRBV28 and TRBJ1-1; maybe TRBD1 (5 bases). Germline loops: CDR1 MDHEN, CDR2 SYDVKM. There are 15 residues in the CDR3. V was clipped by 5 bases and J by 0 bases, with 13 bases between them. CDR3 DNA: TGTGCCAGCAGTGGAGGACATAGAATGAACACTGAAGCTTTCTTT. Translating it yields CASSGGHRMNTEAFF.

This clonotype showed up many times. V usage is TRBV20-1 and J usage is TRBJ2-3; D gene unclear. Per germline, CDR1 DFQATT and CDR2 SNEGSKA (reference sequence). Trimming stripped 6 bases from V and 3 bases from J, with 10 bases between. This CDR3 is built from 12 residues. The CDR3 here is CSAPIPTDTQYF. CDR3 nucleotide sequence: TGCAGTGCCCCCATCCCGACAGATACGCAGTATTTT.

This clonotype was counted only a few times. This sequence joins TRBV24-1 and TRBJ1-5; 9 bases are shared with TRBD1. V lost 4 bases to trimming and J lost 11 bases; unmatched junction nucleotides: 5. This CDR3 comprises 13 residues. From germline, CDR1 is KGHDR and CDR2 SFDVKD. This CDR3 reads CATSDRDRAAQHF. The CDR3 DNA reads TGTGCCACCAGTGACCGGGACAGGGCAGCCCAGCATTTT.

The chain couples TRBV4-1 to TRBJ2-1; maybe TRBD2 (5 bases). Germline V gives CDR1 MGHRA, CDR2 YSYEKL. V was trimmed by 9 bases and J by 5 bases, leaving 20 bases between them. The CDR3 has 15 amino acids. CDR3 nucleotide sequence: TGCGCCAGTACTACCCCCCCCCTCGGGAACAATGAGCAGTTCTTC. Protein sequence: CASTTPPLGNNEQFF.